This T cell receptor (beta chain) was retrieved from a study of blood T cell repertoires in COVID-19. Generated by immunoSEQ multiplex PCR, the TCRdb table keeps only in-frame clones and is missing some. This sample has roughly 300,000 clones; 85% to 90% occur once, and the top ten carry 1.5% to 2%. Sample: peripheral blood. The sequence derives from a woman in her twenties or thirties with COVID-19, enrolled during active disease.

The CDR3 sequence is CASSLVRYAGNEQFF. The DNA for the CDR3 is TGTGCCAGCAGCTTAGTTCGTTATGCGGGGAATGAGCAGTTCTTC. The chain links TRBV11-2 to TRBJ2-1, with D possibly matching TRBD2 (6 bases). This CDR3 spans 15 amino acids. V was cut by 1 base and J by 7 bases, with 14 bases left in between. The germline CDR1 and CDR2 sequences are SGHAT and FQNNGV.